Below, 16 T cell receptor beta chains from the same sample are listed, as sequenced in a study of multiple sclerosis patients with progressive multifocal leukoencephalopathy (dated by TCRdb to about 2019). The time point label on this specimen signifies: about a year of natalizumab therapy. The treatment or condition label on this specimen signifies: on natalizumab therapy at sampling. Library preparation employed the immunoSEQ multiplex PCR assay. What TCRdb holds here is the immuneACCESS table cut down to in-frame rearrangements. Part of the clones is not present; checked against another copy, under half of the missing clones reflect an unresolved V gene, and the others are unexplained. This sample is represented by 25,000 or so clones; approximately 90% of them were singletons. The ten largest make up 2% to 2.5% of the sample. Sequencing used PBMCs, obtained from a patient treated with natalizumab. The receptor source for this set is a man aged 30 to 39 with multiple sclerosis.

The chain links TRBV2 to TRBJ2-7; 10 nucleotides line up with TRBD1. The ends lost 8 bases at V and 2 bases at J; junction bases unmatched: 6. The CDR3 consists of 14 residues. CDR1 is SNHLY, CDR2 FYNNEI, per germline. Written as DNA, the CDR3 is TGTGCCAGCCGATTTGGACAGGGGGCCTACGAGCAGTACTTC. This sequence encodes CASRFGQGAYEQYF.

This clone was observed a single time. This chain links TRBV16 with TRBJ1-5; D uncertain. CDR3 length: 17 residues. Germline CDR1 reads KGHSY; CDR2 reads FQNENV. Between the trimmed V and J ends, which lost 0 bases and 0 bases, there was a span of 12 bases. In DNA, the CDR3 is TGTGCCAGCAGCCAATCTGGCGGTTACTATAGCAATCAGCCCCAGCATTTT. This sequence encodes CASSQSGGYYSNQPQHF.

The V call is TRBV6-6, the J call TRBJ2-1, with D unresolved. Germline CDR1 and CDR2: MNHNY and SVGAGI (reference sequence). V gave up 6 bases and J gave up 6 bases, with 9 bases separating them. This CDR3 comprises 12 residues. The CDR3 DNA reads as TGTGCCAGCAGCCGATACAGCAATGAGCAGTTCTTC. It yields the protein CASSRYSNEQFF.

The chain uses TRBV11-2 and TRBJ2-1, with a tentative D call TRBD1 (5 bases). Germline V gene lookup returns CDR1 SGHAT and CDR2 FQNNGV. V was shortened by 3 bases and J by 10 bases, with 13 bases between the two germline ends. The CDR3 extends over 13 amino acids. The CDR3 spells CASSFTQGREQFF. The CDR3 bases are TGTGCCAGCAGCTTCACCCAGGGCCGGGAGCAGTTCTTC.

The sample holds one count of this clone. This chain links TRBV6-5 with TRBJ1-2, with 8 bases matching TRBD1. Germline CDR1 MNHEY, CDR2 SVGAGI. CDR3 length: 14 amino acids. Germline trimming cut 9 bases from V and 4 bases from J; bases unmatched to any gene: 10. CDR3 residues: CASSSGTGPYGYTF. The CDR3 DNA sequence: TGTGCCAGTTCTTCCGGGACAGGCCCCTATGGCTACACCTTC.

This clone was detected only once. CDR3 sequence (DNA): TGTGCCAGCAGCTTGGGGACAGGGGCTTCCATCTATGGCTACACCTTC. It codes for CASSLGTGASIYGYTF. The V gene is TRBV5-6, the J gene TRBJ1-2; 9 nucleotides line up with TRBD1. This CDR3 contains 16 residues. Losses at the gene ends were 0 bases for V and 4 bases for J; bases not matched to a gene: 7. CDR1 and CDR2 from the germline V gene are SGHDT and YYEEEE.

The chain couples TRBV19 to TRBJ2-2, with D uncertain. Trimming shortened V by 3 bases and J by 6 bases, and 14 bases separated the two germline ends. The CDR3 totals 15 residues. CDR1 LNHDA and CDR2 SQIVND come from the germline V gene (reference sequence). The CDR3 reads CASSMRSTPSGELFF. The CDR3 nucleotides are TGTGCCAGTAGTATGAGATCGACCCCCTCCGGGGAGCTGTTTTTT.

The chain links TRBV19 to TRBJ1-1; D is unresolved. The CDR3 is 14 residues long. Trimming shortened V by 5 bases and J by 0 bases, and 10 bases separated the two germline ends. The germline V gene has CDR1 LNHDA and CDR2 SQIVND (reference sequence). In nucleotides, the CDR3 is TGTGCCAGTAGTTTGCCGACGGTGAACACTGAAGCTTTCTTT. This codes for CASSLPTVNTEAFF.

V gene TRBV6-5 combines with J gene TRBJ2-7; D unresolved. This CDR3 is 12 amino acids long. V was shortened by 5 bases and J by 0 bases, with 5 bases between the two germline ends. Germline-derived CDR1 and CDR2 are MNHEY and SVGAGI. CDR3 sequence (DNA): TGTGCCAGCAGTCACAGCTCCTACGAGCAGTACTTC. Its protein product is CASSHSSYEQYF.

The V and J genes are TRBV9 and TRBJ2-1, with 8 bases identical to TRBD2. The CDR3 consists of 16 residues. Looked up from germline, CDR1 is SGDLS and CDR2 is YYNGEE. V trimming: 0 bases; J trimming: 3 bases; junction bases outside the gene matches: 5. CDR3 residues: CASSVGLARSYNEQFF. In DNA, the CDR3 is TGTGCCAGCAGCGTAGGACTAGCGAGAAGCTACAATGAGCAGTTCTTC.

The CDR3 protein is CASSIGQGLNTGELFF. Written as DNA, the CDR3 is TGTGCCAGTAGTATTGGACAGGGCCTGAACACCGGGGAGCTGTTTTTT. This chain uses TRBV19 with TRBJ2-2, with TRBD1 matching 8 bases. Germline values: CDR1 LNHDA, CDR2 SQIVND (reference sequence). The CDR3 has 16 residues. The trim removed 3 bases at V and 1 base at J, leaving 4 bases unmatched.

CDR3: CASRAPPGRPHQPQHF. The CDR3 DNA reads TGTGCCAGCAGGGCCCCGCCCGGAAGGCCCCATCAGCCCCAGCATTTT. V gene TRBV2 combines with J gene TRBJ1-5; no firm D call. The CDR3 consists of 16 residues. Germline V gives CDR1 SNHLY, CDR2 FYNNEI. Trimming shortened V by 6 bases and J by 5 bases, and 20 bases separated the two germline ends.

V and J are TRBV28 and TRBJ2-3; the D is unclear. Germline V CDR1 and CDR2: MDHEN, SYDVKM. With 3 bases removed from V and 0 bases from J, the gap between germline ends came to 4 bases. The CDR3 loop spans 13 amino acids. The CDR3 DNA reads as TGTGCCAGCAGTTTTGGGAGCACAGATACGCAGTATTTT. Protein sequence: CASSFGSTDTQYF.

The count of this clone is one. The genes are TRBV10-3 and TRBJ2-1, with TRBD2 matching over 7 bases. Trimming cost V 3 bases and J 4 bases; bases outside gene matches: 9. The CDR3 has 16 amino acids. Germline V gives CDR1 ENHRY, CDR2 SYGVKD. Written as DNA, the CDR3 is TGTGCCATCAGTGACGAGGGAGCGGGGCGATACAATGAGCAGTTCTTC. It encodes CAISDEGAGRYNEQFF.

This rearrangement joins TRBV7-8 to TRBJ1-5; D not resolved. The V end lost 6 bases, the J end lost 1 base, and 7 bases lay between the germline ends. CDR1 and CDR2 (germline): SGHVS, FQNEAQ. There are 13 residues in the CDR3. In DNA, the CDR3 is TGTGCCAGCAGAGACACAAGCAATCAGCCCCAGCATTTT. This encodes CASRDTSNQPQHF.

The rearrangement joins TRBV7-8 to TRBJ2-2; D is ambiguous. This CDR3 is 14 amino acids long. With 1 base removed from V and 3 bases from J, the gap between germline ends came to 6 bases. Per the germline V gene, CDR1 is SGHVS and CDR2 is FQNEAQ. The CDR3 DNA reads as TGTGCCAGCAGCTTAGGGTCCTACACCGGGGAGCTGTTTTTT. It encodes CASSLGSYTGELFF.